A selection of T cell receptor beta chains follows, all from one sample in a study of control samples from healthy donors and cancer patients. Libraries were prepared by immunoSEQ multiplex PCR; TCRdb keeps only in-frame clonotypes and omits some of them. The table shows about 410,000 clones, with around 90% occurring only once. The specimen was PBMCs. These TCRs come from a man in his forties or fifties with head and neck cancer. Each CDR3 is given with its conserved first and last residue. Fields, in order: J gene, V gene, clone size, D gene, CDR3 DNA, CDR3 protein. The D gene is left open where the match is weak. Clone size is stated in some rows and not others, as once, few, many or a class when expanded.

j_gene: TRBJ2-2
v_gene: TRBV6-2/TRBV6-3
abundance: NA
d_gene: TRBD1
CDR3nt: TGTGCCAGCAGCCCCCAGGGGGCGACCGGGGAGCTGTTTTTT
CDR3aa: CASSPQGATGELFF

j_gene: TRBJ1-2
v_gene: TRBV10-2
abundance: NA
d_gene: NA
CDR3nt: TGCGCCAGCATGGGACATTTAAACTATGGCTACACCTTC
CDR3aa: CASMGHLNYGYTF

j_gene: TRBJ2-7
v_gene: TRBV5-4
abundance: NA
d_gene: NA
CDR3nt: TGTGCCAGCAGCGGAACTAGTTATGAGCAGTACTTC
CDR3aa: CASSGTSYEQYF

j_gene: TRBJ1-1
v_gene: TRBV5-1
abundance: NA
d_gene: NA
CDR3nt: TGCGCCAGCAGCTCGGCGATCGAGTCCTTTTCCCGGAACACTGAAGCTTTCTTT
CDR3aa: CASSSAIESFSRNTEAFF

j_gene: TRBJ1-5
v_gene: TRBV6-5
abundance: NA
d_gene: NA
CDR3nt: TGTGCCAGCGGGCAGAGGGTGAATCAGCCCCAGCATTTT
CDR3aa: CASGQRVNQPQHF

j_gene: TRBJ2-5
v_gene: TRBV27
abundance: NA
d_gene: TRBD2
CDR3nt: TGTGCCAGCAGCCGATGGACTAGCGGAGGGGAGACCCAGTACTTC
CDR3aa: CASSRWTSGGETQYF

j_gene: TRBJ2-6
v_gene: TRBV7-9
abundance: NA
d_gene: NA
CDR3nt: TGTGCCAGCAGCTTAGTTGCAGCCGGGGCCAACGTCCTGACTTTC
CDR3aa: CASSLVAAGANVLTF

j_gene: TRBJ2-3
v_gene: TRBV13
abundance: NA
d_gene: TRBD1
CDR3nt: TGTGCCAGCAGCTTTGGGACAGGGATGGGCACAGATACGCAGTATTTT
CDR3aa: CASSFGTGMGTDTQYF

j_gene: TRBJ1-2
v_gene: TRBV5-1
abundance: NA
d_gene: NA
CDR3nt: TGCGCCAGCAGCGTCGGGGGTGATCAGTATGGCTACACCTTC
CDR3aa: CASSVGGDQYGYTF

j_gene: TRBJ2-5
v_gene: TRBV7-8
abundance: NA
d_gene: NA
CDR3nt: TGTGCCAGCAGCTTAGCGCAAAATAGTTATGAGACCCAGTACTTC
CDR3aa: CASSLAQNSYETQYF

j_gene: TRBJ1-6
v_gene: TRBV7-9
abundance: NA
d_gene: TRBD1
CDR3nt: TGTGCCAGCAGCTCGACAGGGGACTATTCACCCCTCCACTTT
CDR3aa: CASSSTGDYSPLHF

j_gene: TRBJ2-1
v_gene: TRBV5-6
abundance: NA
d_gene: NA
CDR3nt: TGTGCCAGCAGCCCGGGGGCCCCCTCCTACAATGAGCAGTTCTTC
CDR3aa: CASSPGAPSYNEQFF

j_gene: TRBJ1-6
v_gene: TRBV6-2/TRBV6-3
abundance: NA
d_gene: NA
CDR3nt: TGTGCCAGCAGTTACTCGAGTTCACCCCTCCACTTT
CDR3aa: CASSYSSSPLHF

j_gene: TRBJ2-1
v_gene: TRBV7-2
abundance: NA
d_gene: NA
CDR3nt: TGTGCCAGCAGCTTATTAGGGACGGCAACCTACAATGAGCAGTTCTTC
CDR3aa: CASSLLGTATYNEQFF

j_gene: TRBJ1-2
v_gene: TRBV19
abundance: NA
d_gene: NA
CDR3nt: TGTGCCAGTAGTATTCCCCCCCCGGGGGGCCGGTATGGCTACACCTTC
CDR3aa: CASSIPPPGGRYGYTF

j_gene: TRBJ1-2
v_gene: TRBV6-2/TRBV6-3
abundance: NA
d_gene: NA
CDR3nt: TGTGCCAGCAGTGGCAGCGCAGCCTCTAACTATGGCTACACCTTC
CDR3aa: CASSGSAASNYGYTF

j_gene: TRBJ1-5
v_gene: TRBV19
abundance: NA
d_gene: TRBD1
CDR3nt: TGTGCCAGTAGTCCCGGGACAGCGAATCAGCCCCAGCATTTT
CDR3aa: CASSPGTANQPQHF

j_gene: TRBJ1-1
v_gene: TRBV10-3
abundance: NA
d_gene: TRBD1
CDR3nt: TGTGCCATCAGAGGACAGGAGAACACTGAAGCTTTCTTT
CDR3aa: CAIRGQENTEAFF

j_gene: TRBJ1-1
v_gene: TRBV27
abundance: NA
d_gene: TRBD1
CDR3nt: TGTGCCAGCAGCAAGGACAGGGGGAACACTGAAGCTTTCTTT
CDR3aa: CASSKDRGNTEAFF

j_gene: TRBJ2-5
v_gene: TRBV10-3
abundance: NA
d_gene: TRBD2
CDR3nt: TGTGCCATCAGGGAAGGGCTAGCGGGAGTTGAGACCCAGTACTTC
CDR3aa: CAIREGLAGVETQYF

j_gene: TRBJ1-2
v_gene: TRBV3-1/TRBV3-2
abundance: NA
d_gene: NA
CDR3nt: TGTGCCAGCAGCCAAGGGGGCCGGGGTTATGGCTACACCTTC
CDR3aa: CASSQGGRGYGYTF

j_gene: TRBJ1-1
v_gene: TRBV18
abundance: NA
d_gene: NA
CDR3nt: TGTGCCAGCTCACCGGCCCAGAACACTGAAGCTTTCTTT
CDR3aa: CASSPAQNTEAFF

j_gene: TRBJ1-1
v_gene: TRBV7-3
abundance: NA
d_gene: NA
CDR3nt: TGTGCCAGCAGCTGGGACCTGACACCCTACGGCGCTGAAGCTTTCTTT
CDR3aa: CASSWDLTPYGAEAFF

j_gene: TRBJ2-2
v_gene: TRBV11-2
abundance: NA
d_gene: TRBD2
CDR3nt: TGTGCCAGCAGCCCCGGCATAGGGGAGGGAATCGGGGAGCTGTTTTTT
CDR3aa: CASSPGIGEGIGELFF

j_gene: TRBJ2-1
v_gene: TRBV11-2
abundance: once
d_gene: NA
CDR3nt: TGTGCCAGCAGCTTCCCACTTGACAATGAGCAGTTCTTC
CDR3aa: CASSFPLDNEQFF

j_gene: TRBJ2-3
v_gene: TRBV6-6
abundance: NA
d_gene: TRBD1
CDR3nt: TGTGCCAGCACCTTGCAGGGGGTTGGTCCAGATACGCAGTATTTT
CDR3aa: CASTLQGVGPDTQYF

j_gene: TRBJ1-1
v_gene: TRBV28
abundance: NA
d_gene: NA
CDR3nt: TGTGCCAGCAGTTTGGAGGCCTGGGGGAACACTGAAGCTTTCTTT
CDR3aa: CASSLEAWGNTEAFF

j_gene: TRBJ2-3
v_gene: TRBV19
abundance: NA
d_gene: NA
CDR3nt: TGTGCCGTAAAGCCGCCGGGACAAAACACAGATACGCAGTATTTT
CDR3aa: CAVKPPGQNTDTQYF

j_gene: TRBJ2-7
v_gene: TRBV15
abundance: NA
d_gene: NA
CDR3nt: TGTGCCACCAGCAATAGGTCCTACGAGCAGTACTTC
CDR3aa: CATSNRSYEQYF

j_gene: TRBJ2-2
v_gene: TRBV28
abundance: NA
d_gene: NA
CDR3nt: TGTGCCAGCAGTTCCGCCATAAACACCGGGGAGCTGTTTTTT
CDR3aa: CASSSAINTGELFF

j_gene: TRBJ1-4
v_gene: TRBV10-3
abundance: NA
d_gene: NA
CDR3nt: TGTGCCATCAGTGAAGACAGAAGAAATGAAAAACTGTTTTTT
CDR3aa: CAISEDRRNEKLFF

j_gene: TRBJ1-1
v_gene: TRBV7-3
abundance: NA
d_gene: NA
CDR3nt: TGTGCCAGCAGCCGCGGTTTGAACACTGAAGCTTTCTTT
CDR3aa: CASSRGLNTEAFF

j_gene: TRBJ2-3
v_gene: TRBV28
abundance: NA
d_gene: NA
CDR3nt: TGTGCCAGCAGTCCGGGACTTTTCACAGATACGCAGTATTTT
CDR3aa: CASSPGLFTDTQYF

j_gene: TRBJ1-1
v_gene: TRBV10-3
abundance: NA
d_gene: NA
CDR3nt: TGTGCCATCAGCCGGGCGAACACTGAAGCTTTCTTT
CDR3aa: CAISRANTEAFF

j_gene: TRBJ2-5
v_gene: TRBV29-1
abundance: NA
d_gene: NA
CDR3nt: TGCAGCGTTGAAGAAAGAGGGAAGGAGACCCAGTACTTC
CDR3aa: CSVEERGKETQYF

j_gene: TRBJ2-1
v_gene: TRBV19
abundance: NA
d_gene: NA
CDR3nt: TGTGCCAGTAGTATAGATGGGGGCCCTGGGGTATCCTACAATGAGCAGTTCTTC
CDR3aa: CASSIDGGPGVSYNEQFF

j_gene: TRBJ1-2
v_gene: TRBV11-2
abundance: NA
d_gene: NA
CDR3nt: TGTGCCAGCAGCTTCTCGGGGGGAAGAAGGGACAATGGCTACACCTTC
CDR3aa: CASSFSGGRRDNGYTF

j_gene: TRBJ2-5
v_gene: TRBV21-1
abundance: few
d_gene: NA
CDR3nt: TGTGCCAGCAGCAGACGGACAGGGGGCGCGAGGCAAGAGACCCAGTACTTC
CDR3aa: CASSRRTGGARQETQYF

j_gene: TRBJ1-1
v_gene: TRBV6-5
abundance: NA
d_gene: NA
CDR3nt: TGTGCCAGCAGGATCTCAGGCCCAAGGACTGAAGCTTTCTTT
CDR3aa: CASRISGPRTEAFF

j_gene: TRBJ2-2
v_gene: TRBV5-4
abundance: NA
d_gene: TRBD2
CDR3nt: TGTGCCAGCAGCCCTGGGACTAGCGGGACCGGTGTCGGGGAGCTGTTTTTT
CDR3aa: CASSPGTSGTGVGELFF

j_gene: TRBJ2-7
v_gene: TRBV3-1/TRBV3-2
abundance: NA
d_gene: NA
CDR3nt: TGTGCCAGCAGCCAAGATCTTGTAGGAGGTGTTTACGAGCAGTACTTC
CDR3aa: CASSQDLVGGVYEQYF

j_gene: TRBJ1-4
v_gene: TRBV28
abundance: NA
d_gene: TRBD1
CDR3nt: TGTGCCAGCACCTCTCAGGGGGCCGCAACTAATGAAAAACTGTTTTTT
CDR3aa: CASTSQGAATNEKLFF

j_gene: TRBJ2-1
v_gene: TRBV19
abundance: NA
d_gene: NA
CDR3nt: TGTGCCAGTAGATTTATGAGCTCCTACAATGAGCAGTTCTTC
CDR3aa: CASRFMSSYNEQFF

j_gene: TRBJ2-3
v_gene: TRBV6-5
abundance: NA
d_gene: NA
CDR3nt: TGTGCCAGCCGATTCGAAGATACGCAGTATTTT
CDR3aa: CASRFEDTQYF

j_gene: TRBJ1-1
v_gene: TRBV6-6
abundance: NA
d_gene: NA
CDR3nt: TGTGCCAGCAGTAACCGCGCGGGGGTTAACGCTGAAGCTTTCTTT
CDR3aa: CASSNRAGVNAEAFF

j_gene: TRBJ2-5
v_gene: TRBV6-2/TRBV6-3
abundance: NA
d_gene: NA
CDR3nt: TGTGCCAGCAACCCGTCACACCAAGAGACCCAGTACTTC
CDR3aa: CASNPSHQETQYF

j_gene: TRBJ1-4
v_gene: TRBV7-9
abundance: NA
d_gene: NA
CDR3nt: NA
CDR3aa: CASSFGNGPEKLFF

j_gene: TRBJ1-5
v_gene: TRBV15
abundance: NA
d_gene: NA
CDR3nt: TGTGCCACCAGCAGGAGGGGGAGCGGACAGCCCCAGCATTTT
CDR3aa: CATSRRGSGQPQHF

j_gene: TRBJ2-7
v_gene: TRBV15
abundance: NA
d_gene: NA
CDR3nt: TGTGCCACCAGCAGAGACCCTACCTACGAGCAGTACTTC
CDR3aa: CATSRDPTYEQYF

j_gene: TRBJ2-3
v_gene: TRBV5-4
abundance: NA
d_gene: NA
CDR3nt: TGTGCCAGCAGCGCGCCGGGCAGCGCAGATACGCAGTATTTT
CDR3aa: CASSAPGSADTQYF

j_gene: TRBJ1-2
v_gene: TRBV5-1
abundance: NA
d_gene: TRBD1
CDR3nt: TGCGCCAGCAGCTTGGTGGGACAGGGAACAATTTTGGATGGCTACACCTTC
CDR3aa: CASSLVGQGTILDGYTF

j_gene: TRBJ2-7
v_gene: TRBV6-5
abundance: NA
d_gene: NA
CDR3nt: TGTGCCAGCAACACTCAGGGTGGGGGCGACGAGCAGTACTTC
CDR3aa: CASNTQGGGDEQYF

j_gene: TRBJ2-5
v_gene: TRBV28
abundance: NA
d_gene: NA
CDR3nt: TGTGCCAGCAGTTTACAAGGTATAGGGGGCCAAGAGACCCAGTACTTC
CDR3aa: CASSLQGIGGQETQYF

j_gene: TRBJ1-5
v_gene: TRBV6-2/TRBV6-3
abundance: few
d_gene: NA
CDR3nt: TGTGCCAGCAGTTACCAGGGAGAAAGTGATGGCAATCAGCCCCAGCATTTT
CDR3aa: CASSYQGESDGNQPQHF

j_gene: TRBJ1-1
v_gene: TRBV7-2
abundance: NA
d_gene: NA
CDR3nt: TGTGCCAGCAGCTTAGAGGGTGGGGGCGGCAACACTGAAGCTTTCTTT
CDR3aa: CASSLEGGGGNTEAFF

j_gene: TRBJ1-4
v_gene: TRBV12-5
abundance: NA
d_gene: TRBD1
CDR3nt: TGTGCTAGTCGAGGGGGCGGACGGTTCGAAAAACTGTTTTTT
CDR3aa: CASRGGGRFEKLFF

j_gene: TRBJ1-5
v_gene: TRBV11-2
abundance: NA
d_gene: NA
CDR3nt: TGTGCCAGCAGCTTAGGGACAGGCAATCAGCCCCAGCATTTT
CDR3aa: CASSLGTGNQPQHF